These 7 T cell receptor beta chains originate from one sample sequenced in a study of beta chain features in type 1 diabetes (dated by TCRdb to 2016 to 2019). Beyond this particular receptor, the publication reports: Type 1 diabetes patients showed a moderate but significant shortening of TCRB CDR3 length in all four CD4+ subsets.

The library relied on the immunoSEQ multiplex PCR assay. All of the isolated RNA was reverse transcribed with the High Capacity cDNA Reverse Transcription Kit, so expressed TCRB transcripts were sequenced. TCRdb took this table from immuneACCESS and kept in-frame rearrangements with V and J called. Such tables lack part of the clones; where checked against another copy, unresolved V genes explain under half of the gap, and the rest is unexplained. The sample data list some 250,000 clones, and approximately 15% of these were observed just once. Jointly, the top ten make up approximately 0.018% of the sample. For these receptors, no antigen is known. The specimen sequenced was naive CD4+ T cells from blood. The cell subset or site label corresponds to: true naive CD4+ T cells. These receptors came from a man aged 30-40 years with type 1 diabetes.

The chain recombines TRBV5-1 with TRBJ2-7; D might be TRBD2 (5 bases). CDR3 length equals 15 residues. The V end was cut by 3 bases, the J end by 0 bases, with 13 bases between. CDR1 is SGHRS, CDR2 YFSETQ, per germline. CDR3 sequence reads: CASSSGPGSSYEQYF. CDR3 DNA sequence: TGCGCCAGCAGCTCCGGCCCGGGGAGCTCCTACGAGCAGTACTTC.

This clone appeared a few times. This chain joins TRBV18 and TRBJ2-7; D might be TRBD1 (6 bases). Germline values: CDR1 KGHSH, CDR2 LQKENI. The ends were cut back, 2 bases at V and 3 bases at J, with 8 bases in the middle. The CDR3 sequence is 13 residues long. The CDR3 spells CASSPNRDYEQYF. For the CDR3, the DNA is TGTGCCAGCTCACCAAACAGGGACTACGAGCAGTACTTC.

There are a few counts of this clone. The J gene is TRBJ1-2, the V gene TRBV5-4; TRBD1 matches at 8 bases. In germline, CDR1 is SGHNT, CDR2 YYREEE (reference sequence). The CDR3 is 15 residues long. V dropped 4 bases and J dropped 2; count of bases not matched to a gene: 7. CDR3 loop: CASSPPTGENYGYTF. The DNA for the CDR3 is TGTGCCAGCAGCCCCCCGACAGGGGAGAACTATGGCTACACCTTC.

The rearrangement links TRBV9 to TRBJ2-3, with TRBD2 matching 9 bases. This CDR3 is built from 16 residues. With V trimmed by 4 bases and J by 3 bases, 9 bases remained unmatched. Germline-derived CDR1 and CDR2 are SGDLS and YYNGEE. The CDR3 region is CASSPPGLAMTDTQYF. The CDR3 coding sequence is TGTGCCAGCAGCCCGCCGGGACTAGCCATGACAGATACGCAGTATTTT.

The gene calls are TRBV9 and TRBJ2-7, with D perhaps matching TRBD1 (5 bases). The CDR3 sequence is 15 residues long. Germline loops: CDR1 SGDLS, CDR2 YYNGEE. The germline V and J ends were trimmed by 0 bases and 2 bases, with 12 bases remaining between them. CDR3 sequence: CASSVGGGQTYEQYF. The CDR3 nucleotides read TGTGCCAGCAGCGTAGGAGGCGGACAAACCTACGAGCAGTACTTC.

This clone was detected a few times. This chain uses TRBV4-1 with TRBJ2-3, with 8 bases fitting TRBD2. J gave up 4 bases and V 2 bases, and 8 bases lay outside the gene matches. CDR1 MGHRA and CDR2 YSYEKL come from the germline V gene. The CDR3 is made up of 16 amino acids. The CDR3 DNA reads TGCGCCAGCAGCCAACGAGCGGGAGAGTTACCAGATACGCAGTATTTT. This gives the protein CASSQRAGELPDTQYF.

This clone was found a few times. CDR3 DNA sequence: TGTGCCAGCAGCTTGGGTCAAATACTGGCAGGGGGCGGAACTGAAGCTTTCTTT. Translation gives CASSLGQILAGGGTEAFF. The V call is TRBV5-4, the J call TRBJ1-1; 8 nucleotides align to TRBD1. V lost 0 bases to trimming and J lost 5 bases; unmatched junction nucleotides: 15. Germline CDR1 and CDR2: SGHNT and YYREEE (reference sequence). The CDR3 consists of 18 residues.